This T cell receptor (beta chain) stems from a study of tumor-infiltrating lymphocytes in primary liver carcinoma. Overall study results and limits: Tumor-adjacent and tumor-blood pairs shared a smaller degree of overlap than tumor region pairs. Relative to blood, tumors carried a significantly larger fraction of the repertoire in their top 250 clones (p = 0.039).

From unsorted bulk tissue weighing roughly 17-32 mg, DNA and RNA were co-extracted. Germline V lookup: CDR1 SQVTM, CDR2 ANQGSEA. The CDR3 spans 15 residues. From 450 to 550 ng total RNA, TCR beta cDNA was generated with a primer in the constant region. Three rounds of nested multiplex PCR with slightly modified ARM-PCR produced TCR beta libraries. Each of the first two PCR rounds ran around 10 cycles with TRBV1-TRBV30 forward and C-beta reverse primers. TCRdb re-called the multiplex PCR reads with MiXCR, one entry per CDR3 protein. The repertoire holds fewer than 85,000 distinct CDR3 sequences, 69% seen once, with less than 30% in the top ten. About this clonotype: Its matching antigen is unknown. A much larger clone lies one base from this, so it may be a read error.

J is TRBJ2-3 and V is TRBV29-1; D perhaps matches TRBD2 (6 bases). The clonotype was recovered from a man aged 35 to 55 with primary liver carcinoma and hepatitis B virus infection. The specimen was tumor-adjacent normal liver tissue. As DNA, the CDR3 is TGCAGCGTTGAGGGCGGGGCCGGCATCACAGATACGCAGTGTTTT. Amino acid sequence: CSVEGGAGITDTQCF.